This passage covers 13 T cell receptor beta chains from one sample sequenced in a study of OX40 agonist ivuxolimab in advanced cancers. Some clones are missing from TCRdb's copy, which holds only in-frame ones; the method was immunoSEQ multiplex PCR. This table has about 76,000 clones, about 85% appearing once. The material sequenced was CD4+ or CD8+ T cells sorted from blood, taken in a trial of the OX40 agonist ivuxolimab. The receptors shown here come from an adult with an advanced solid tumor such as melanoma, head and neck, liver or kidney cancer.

The chain's CDR3 is CASSLARTWATKNIQYF. The CDR3 DNA is TGTGCCAGCAGCTTAGCAAGGACATGGGCGACCAAAAACATTCAGTACTTC. This chain connects TRBV7-2 to TRBJ2-4; TRBD1 might be the D (5 bases). Germline V lookup: CDR1 SGHTA, CDR2 FQGNSA. This CDR3 contains 17 residues. V was pared by 0 bases and J by 2 bases, with 14 bases between.

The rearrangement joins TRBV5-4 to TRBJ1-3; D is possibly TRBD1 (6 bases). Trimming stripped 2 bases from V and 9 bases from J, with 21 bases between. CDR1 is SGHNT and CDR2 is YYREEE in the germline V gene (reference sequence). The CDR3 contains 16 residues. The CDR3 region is CASSFVSVTGAGTIYF. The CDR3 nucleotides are TGTGCCAGCAGCTTTGTTTCGGTTACGGGGGCGGGCACCATATATTTT.

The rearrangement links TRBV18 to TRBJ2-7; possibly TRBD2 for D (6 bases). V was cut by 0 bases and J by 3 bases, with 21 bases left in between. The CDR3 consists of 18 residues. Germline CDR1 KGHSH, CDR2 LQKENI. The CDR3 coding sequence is TGTGCCAGCTCACCACCGGGACTCCAGCGACTGTTGGACTACGAGCAGTACTTC. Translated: CASSPPGLQRLLDYEQYF.

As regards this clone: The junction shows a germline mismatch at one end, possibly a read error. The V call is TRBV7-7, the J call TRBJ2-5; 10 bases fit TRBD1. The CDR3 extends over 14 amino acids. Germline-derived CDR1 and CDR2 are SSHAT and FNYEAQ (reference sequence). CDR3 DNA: TGTGCTAGCAGCTTGGGGACAGGGGTAGAGACCCAGTACTTC. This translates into CASSLGTGVETQYF.

CDR3 DNA sequence: TGTGCCAGCAAAGTCTCAAGGGGGTATACCGGGGAGCTGTTTTTT. Translating it yields CASKVSRGYTGELFF. The V call is TRBV7-2, the J call TRBJ2-2; D may be TRBD1 (6 bases). The CDR3 sequence is 15 residues long. V was trimmed by 7 bases and J by 5 bases, leaving 17 bases between them. CDR1 is SGHTA and CDR2 is FQGNSA in the germline V gene.

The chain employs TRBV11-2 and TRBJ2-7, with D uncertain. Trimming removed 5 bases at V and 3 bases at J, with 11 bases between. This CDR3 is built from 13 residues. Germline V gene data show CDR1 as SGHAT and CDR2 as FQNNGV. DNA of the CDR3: TGTGCCAGCAGCCAAAATCATGGCTACGAGCAGTACTTC. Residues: CASSQNHGYEQYF.

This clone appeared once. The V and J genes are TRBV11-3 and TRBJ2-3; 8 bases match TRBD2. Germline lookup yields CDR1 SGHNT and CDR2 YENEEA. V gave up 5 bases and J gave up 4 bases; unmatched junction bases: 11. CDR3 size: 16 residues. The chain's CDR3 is CASSPRTSLPSDTQYF. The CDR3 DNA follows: TGTGCCAGCAGCCCCCGGACTAGCCTTCCCTCAGATACGCAGTATTTT.

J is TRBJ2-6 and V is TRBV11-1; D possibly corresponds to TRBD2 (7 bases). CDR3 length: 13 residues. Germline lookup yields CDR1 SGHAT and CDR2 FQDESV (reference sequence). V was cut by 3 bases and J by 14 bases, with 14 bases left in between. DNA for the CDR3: TGTGCCAGCAGCTTGGCGGGGGCCCTAATCCTGACTTTC. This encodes CASSLAGALILTF.

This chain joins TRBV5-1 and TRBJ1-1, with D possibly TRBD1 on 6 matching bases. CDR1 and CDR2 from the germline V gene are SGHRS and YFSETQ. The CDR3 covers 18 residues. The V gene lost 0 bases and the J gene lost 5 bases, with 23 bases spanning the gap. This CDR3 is CASSLVVGSGVKGTEAFF. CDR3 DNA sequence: TGCGCCAGCAGCTTGGTAGTAGGTTCAGGGGTGAAAGGGACTGAAGCTTTCTTT.

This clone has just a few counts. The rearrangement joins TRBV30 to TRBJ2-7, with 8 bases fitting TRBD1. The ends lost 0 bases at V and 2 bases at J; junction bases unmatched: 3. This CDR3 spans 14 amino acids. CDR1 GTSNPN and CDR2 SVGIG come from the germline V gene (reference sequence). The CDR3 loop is CAWSVSTGAYEQYF. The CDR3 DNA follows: TGTGCCTGGAGTGTATCGACAGGGGCCTACGAGCAGTACTTC.

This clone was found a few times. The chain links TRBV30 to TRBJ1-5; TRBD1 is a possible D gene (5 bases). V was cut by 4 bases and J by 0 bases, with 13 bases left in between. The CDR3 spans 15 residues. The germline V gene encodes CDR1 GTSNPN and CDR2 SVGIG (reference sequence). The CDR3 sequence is CAWTRRGNSNQPQHF. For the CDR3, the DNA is TGTGCCTGGACGCGCCGGGGGAATAGCAATCAGCCCCAGCATTTT.

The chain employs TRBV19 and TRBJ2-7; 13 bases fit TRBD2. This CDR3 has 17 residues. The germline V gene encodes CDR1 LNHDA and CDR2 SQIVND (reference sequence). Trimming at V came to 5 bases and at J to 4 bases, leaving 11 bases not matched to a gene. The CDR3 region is CASSPPLGLAGAYEQYF. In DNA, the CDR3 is TGTGCCAGTAGTCCTCCCCTAGGACTAGCGGGAGCGTACGAGCAGTACTTC.

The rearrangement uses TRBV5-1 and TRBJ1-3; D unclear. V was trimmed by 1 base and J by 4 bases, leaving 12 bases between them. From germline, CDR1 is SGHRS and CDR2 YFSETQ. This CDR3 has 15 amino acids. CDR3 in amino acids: CASSLRYANGNTIYF. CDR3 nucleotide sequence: TGCGCCAGCAGCTTGCGGTACGCTAACGGAAACACCATATATTTT.